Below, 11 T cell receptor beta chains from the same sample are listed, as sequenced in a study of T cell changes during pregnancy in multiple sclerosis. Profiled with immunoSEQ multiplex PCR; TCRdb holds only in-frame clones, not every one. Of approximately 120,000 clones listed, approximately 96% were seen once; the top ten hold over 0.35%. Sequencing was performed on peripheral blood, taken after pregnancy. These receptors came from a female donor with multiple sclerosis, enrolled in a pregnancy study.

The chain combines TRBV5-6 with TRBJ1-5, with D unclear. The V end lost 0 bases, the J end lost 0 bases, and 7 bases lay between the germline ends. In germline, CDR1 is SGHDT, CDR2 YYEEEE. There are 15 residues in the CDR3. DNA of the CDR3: TGTGCCAGCAGCTTGGGGCCGCTTAGCAATCAGCCCCAGCATTTT. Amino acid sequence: CASSLGPLSNQPQHF.

CDR3 residues: CASSPPGGYSNQPQHF. CDR3 sequence (DNA): TGTGCCAGCAGTCCCCCCGGGGGGTATAGCAATCAGCCCCAGCATTTT. This chain connects TRBV28 to TRBJ1-5, with D perhaps matching TRBD1 (5 bases). The CDR3 is made up of 16 amino acids. The ends were cut back, 5 bases at V and 0 bases at J, with 14 bases in the middle. CDR1 and CDR2 (germline): MDHEN, SYDVKM.

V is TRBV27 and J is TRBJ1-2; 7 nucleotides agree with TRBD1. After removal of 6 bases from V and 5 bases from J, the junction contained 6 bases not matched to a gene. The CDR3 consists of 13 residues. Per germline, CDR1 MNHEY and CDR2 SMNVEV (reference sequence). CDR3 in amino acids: CASRTGDPYGYTF. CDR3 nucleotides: TGTGCCAGCAGAACAGGGGATCCTTATGGCTACACCTTC.

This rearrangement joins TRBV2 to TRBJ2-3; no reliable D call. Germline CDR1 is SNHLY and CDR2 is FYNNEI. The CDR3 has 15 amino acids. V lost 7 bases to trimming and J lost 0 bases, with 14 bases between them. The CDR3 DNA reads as TGTGCCAGCAAGCTTGAGACTTCCAGCACAGATACGCAGTATTTT. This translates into CASKLETSSTDTQYF. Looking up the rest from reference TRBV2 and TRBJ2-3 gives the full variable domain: EPEVTQTPSHQVTQMGQEVILRCVPISNHLYFYWYRQILGQKVEFLVSFYNNEISEKSEIFDDQFSVERPDGSNFTLKIRSTKLEDSAMYFCASKLETSSTDTQYFGPGTRLTVL.

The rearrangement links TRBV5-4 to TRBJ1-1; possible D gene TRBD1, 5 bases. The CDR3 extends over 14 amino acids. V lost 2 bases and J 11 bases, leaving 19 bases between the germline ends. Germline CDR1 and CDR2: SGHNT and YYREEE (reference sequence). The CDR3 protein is CASSLGAAAQEAFF. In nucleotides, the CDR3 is TGTGCCAGCAGCTTAGGGGCCGCAGCTCAGGAGGCTTTCTTT.

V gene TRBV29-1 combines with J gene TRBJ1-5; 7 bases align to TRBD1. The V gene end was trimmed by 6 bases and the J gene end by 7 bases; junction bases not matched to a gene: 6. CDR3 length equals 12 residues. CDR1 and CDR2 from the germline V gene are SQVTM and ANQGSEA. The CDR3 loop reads CSVRQGNQPQHF. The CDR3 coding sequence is TGCAGCGTACGACAGGGAAACCAGCCCCAGCATTTT.

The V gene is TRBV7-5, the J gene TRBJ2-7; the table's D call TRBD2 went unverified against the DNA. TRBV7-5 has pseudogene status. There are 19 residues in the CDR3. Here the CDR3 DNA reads TGTGCCAGAAGCAATGAACTACAAAACCCGGGACTTCACGCCGGCGAGCAGTACTTC. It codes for CARSNELQNPGLHAGEQYF.

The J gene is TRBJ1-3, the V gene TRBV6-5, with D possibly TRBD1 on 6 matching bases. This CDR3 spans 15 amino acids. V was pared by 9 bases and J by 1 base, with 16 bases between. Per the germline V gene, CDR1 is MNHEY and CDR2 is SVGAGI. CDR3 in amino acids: CASYQQGFSGNTIYF. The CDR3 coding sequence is TGTGCCAGTTATCAACAGGGTTTTTCTGGAAACACCATATATTTT.

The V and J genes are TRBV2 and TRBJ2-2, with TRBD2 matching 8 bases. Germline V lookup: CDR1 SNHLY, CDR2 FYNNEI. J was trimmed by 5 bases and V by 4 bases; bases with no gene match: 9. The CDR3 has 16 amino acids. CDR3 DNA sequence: TGTGCCAGCAGTGTTCAACCGGGACTAGTAACCGGGGAGCTGTTTTTT. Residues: CASSVQPGLVTGELFF.

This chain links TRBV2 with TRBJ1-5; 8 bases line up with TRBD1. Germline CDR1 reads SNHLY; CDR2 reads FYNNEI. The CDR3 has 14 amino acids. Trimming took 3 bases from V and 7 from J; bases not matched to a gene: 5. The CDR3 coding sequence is TGTGCCAGCAGTGATGGACAGGGAAGGCAGCCCCAGCATTTT. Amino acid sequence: CASSDGQGRQPQHF.

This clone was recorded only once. CDR3 DNA sequence: TGTGCCAGCAGCGAGGGGCGCAGCTATGGCTACACCTTC. This gives the protein CASSEGRSYGYTF. The chain uses TRBV9 and TRBJ1-2; D is possibly TRBD1 (5 bases). Germline values: CDR1 SGDLS, CDR2 YYNGEE. V shed 3 bases and J shed 4 bases, with 10 bases lying between them. The CDR3 has 13 amino acids.